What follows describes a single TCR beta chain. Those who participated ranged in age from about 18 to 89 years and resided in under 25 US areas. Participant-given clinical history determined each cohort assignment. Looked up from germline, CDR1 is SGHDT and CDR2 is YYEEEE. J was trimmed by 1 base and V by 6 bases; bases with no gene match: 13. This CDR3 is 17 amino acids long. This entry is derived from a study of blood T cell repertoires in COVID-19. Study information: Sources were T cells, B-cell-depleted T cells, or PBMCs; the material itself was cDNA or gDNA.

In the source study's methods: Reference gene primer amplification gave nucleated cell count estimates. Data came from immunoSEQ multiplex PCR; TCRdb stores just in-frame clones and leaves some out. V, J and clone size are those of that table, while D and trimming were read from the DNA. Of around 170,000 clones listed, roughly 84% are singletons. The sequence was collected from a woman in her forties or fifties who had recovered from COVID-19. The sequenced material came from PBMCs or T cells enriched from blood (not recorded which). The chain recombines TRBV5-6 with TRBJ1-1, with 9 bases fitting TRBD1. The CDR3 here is CASIKVDRGRGNTEAFF. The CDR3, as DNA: TGTGCCAGCATTAAGGTGGACAGGGGAAGGGGGAACACTGAAGCTTTCTTT.